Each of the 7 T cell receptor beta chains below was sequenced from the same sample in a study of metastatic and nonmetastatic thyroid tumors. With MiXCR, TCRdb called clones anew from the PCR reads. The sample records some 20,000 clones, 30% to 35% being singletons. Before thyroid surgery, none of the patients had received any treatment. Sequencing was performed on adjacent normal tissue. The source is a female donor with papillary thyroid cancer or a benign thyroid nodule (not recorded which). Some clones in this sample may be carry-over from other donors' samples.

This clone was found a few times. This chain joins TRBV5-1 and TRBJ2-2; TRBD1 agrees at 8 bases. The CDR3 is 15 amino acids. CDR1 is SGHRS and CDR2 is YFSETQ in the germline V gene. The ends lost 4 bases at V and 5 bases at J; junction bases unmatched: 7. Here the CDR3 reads CASSEDRDLTGELFF. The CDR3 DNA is TGCGCCAGCAGCGAGGACAGGGACCTAACCGGGGAGCTGTTTTTT.

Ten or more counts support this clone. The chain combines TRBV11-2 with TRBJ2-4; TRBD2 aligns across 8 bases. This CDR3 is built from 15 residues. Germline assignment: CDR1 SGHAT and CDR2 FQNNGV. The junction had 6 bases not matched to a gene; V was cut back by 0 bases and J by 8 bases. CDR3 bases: TGTGCCAGCAGCTTAGATTCAGGCGGGAGGTACATTCAGTACTTC. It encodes CASSLDSGGRYIQYF.

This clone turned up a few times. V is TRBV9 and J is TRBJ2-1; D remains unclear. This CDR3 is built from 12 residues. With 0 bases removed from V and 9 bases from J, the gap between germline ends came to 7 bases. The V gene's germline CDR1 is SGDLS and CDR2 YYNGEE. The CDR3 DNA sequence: TGTGCCAGCAGCGTAGAGGATGGTGAGCAGTTCTTC. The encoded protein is CASSVEDGEQFF.

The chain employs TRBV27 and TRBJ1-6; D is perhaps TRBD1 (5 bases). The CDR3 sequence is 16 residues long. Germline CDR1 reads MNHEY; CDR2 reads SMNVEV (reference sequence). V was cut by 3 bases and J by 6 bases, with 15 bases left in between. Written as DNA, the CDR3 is TGTGCCAGCAGTTTCACGGGGGGGGTGTTTAATTCACCCCTCCACTTT. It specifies CASSFTGGVFNSPLHF.

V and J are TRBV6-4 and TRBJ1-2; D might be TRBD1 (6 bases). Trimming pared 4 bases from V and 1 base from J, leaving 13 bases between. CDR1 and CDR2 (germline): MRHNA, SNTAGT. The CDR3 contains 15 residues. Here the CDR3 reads CASSGRGADNYGYTF. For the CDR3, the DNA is TGTGCCAGCAGTGGTCGGGGGGCAGATAACTATGGCTACACCTTC.

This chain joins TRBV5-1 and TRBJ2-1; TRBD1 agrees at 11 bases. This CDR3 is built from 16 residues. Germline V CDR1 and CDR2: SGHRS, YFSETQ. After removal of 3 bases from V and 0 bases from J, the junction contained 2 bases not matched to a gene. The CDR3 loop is CASSYGTGGSYNEQFF. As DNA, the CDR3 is TGCGCCAGCAGCTACGGGACAGGGGGCTCCTACAATGAGCAGTTCTTC.

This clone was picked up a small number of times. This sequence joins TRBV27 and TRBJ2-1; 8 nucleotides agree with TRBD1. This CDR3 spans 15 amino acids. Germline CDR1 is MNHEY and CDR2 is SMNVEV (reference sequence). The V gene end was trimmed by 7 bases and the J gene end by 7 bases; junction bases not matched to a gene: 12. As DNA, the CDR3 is TGTGCCAGCATTCTGCCACTAGGACAGGGTAATGAGCAGTTCTTC. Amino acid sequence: CASILPLGQGNEQFF.